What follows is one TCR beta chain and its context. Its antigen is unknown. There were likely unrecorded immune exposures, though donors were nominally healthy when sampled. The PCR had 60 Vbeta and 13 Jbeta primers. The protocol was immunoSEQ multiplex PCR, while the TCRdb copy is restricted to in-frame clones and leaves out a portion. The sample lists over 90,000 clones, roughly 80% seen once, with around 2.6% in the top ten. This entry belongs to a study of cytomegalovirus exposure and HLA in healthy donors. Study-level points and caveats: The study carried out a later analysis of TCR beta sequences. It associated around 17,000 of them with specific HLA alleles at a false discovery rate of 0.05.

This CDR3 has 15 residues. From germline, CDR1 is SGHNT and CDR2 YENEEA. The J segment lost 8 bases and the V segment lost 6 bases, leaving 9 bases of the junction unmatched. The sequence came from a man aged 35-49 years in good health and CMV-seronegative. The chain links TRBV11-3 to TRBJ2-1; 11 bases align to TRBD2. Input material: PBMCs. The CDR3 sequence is CASSPLAGGRDEQFF. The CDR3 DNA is TGTGCCAGCAGTCCGTTAGCGGGGGGGAGGGATGAGCAGTTCTTC.